Below, one T cell receptor (beta chain) is given with its context. What it binds is not known. The data were obtained in a study of cytomegalovirus exposure and HLA in healthy donors. At the level of the study: In an earlier analysis, 90 million to 120 million unique TCR beta sequences were found from about 180 million T cells. Study results and limitations: Highly shared sequence variants in one cluster were likely a sequencing artifact.

This CDR3 contains 13 residues. Per germline, CDR1 SQVTM and CDR2 ANQGSEA. Deletions cut 3 bases from V and 6 bases from J, with 15 bases between. It was with 60 Vbeta and 13 Jbeta primers that the PCR ran. TCRdb's copy holds only in-frame clones and misses some; the assay was immunoSEQ multiplex PCR. This sample carries about 180,000 clones, roughly 77% of them seen once, and the ten largest clones take about 1.9%. This sequence originates from a woman in her 30s in good health and CMV-seronegative. The sample comprised PBMCs. The V gene is TRBV29-1, the J gene TRBJ2-7, with no clear D. This CDR3 reads CSVDPRGTGEQYF. CDR3 sequence (DNA): TGCAGCGTTGACCCCCGCGGCACCGGCGAGCAGTACTTC.